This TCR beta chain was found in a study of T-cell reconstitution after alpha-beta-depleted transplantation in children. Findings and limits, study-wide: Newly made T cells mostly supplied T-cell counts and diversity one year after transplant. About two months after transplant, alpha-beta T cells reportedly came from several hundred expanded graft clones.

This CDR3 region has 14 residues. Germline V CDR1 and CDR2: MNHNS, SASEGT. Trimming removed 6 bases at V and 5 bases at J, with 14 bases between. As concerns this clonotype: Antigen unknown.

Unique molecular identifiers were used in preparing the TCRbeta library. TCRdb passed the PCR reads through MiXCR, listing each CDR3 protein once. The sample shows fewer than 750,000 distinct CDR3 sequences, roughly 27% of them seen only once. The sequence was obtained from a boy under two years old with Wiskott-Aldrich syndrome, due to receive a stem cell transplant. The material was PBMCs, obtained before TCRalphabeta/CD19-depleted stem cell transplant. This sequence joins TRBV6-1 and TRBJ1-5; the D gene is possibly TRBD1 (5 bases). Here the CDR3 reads CASSPRVGYQPQHF. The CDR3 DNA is TGTGCCAGCAGCCCCAGGGTTGGCTATCAGCCCCAGCATTTT.